The text below deals with one T cell receptor beta chain. Additional DNA sequences in this sample encode the identical CDR3. Per the study methods: Reference gene primer amplification yielded estimated nucleated cell counts. Profiled with immunoSEQ multiplex PCR; TCRdb holds only in-frame clones, not every one. That table gives V, J and clone size, and the DNA gave D and trimming. Here the sample spans approximately 17,000 clones, less than 90% being singletons. The data are from a study of blood T cell repertoires in COVID-19. Material for sequencing was peripheral blood. The TCR was taken from a man aged 60-69 years with acute or convalescent COVID-19.

In DNA, the CDR3 is TGTGCCAGCAGTCCAGCGGGAGGGGGCTACGAGCAGTACTTC. It codes for CASSPAGGGYEQYF. This chain uses TRBV14 with TRBJ2-7; 10 nucleotides align to TRBD2. This CDR3 has 14 amino acids. The germline gives CDR1 SGHDN, CDR2 FVKESK. Trimming at V came to 6 bases and at J to 3 bases, leaving 5 bases not matched to a gene.